The sequence of this T cell receptor beta chain was determined in a study of blood T cell repertoires in COVID-19. Overall study: Spain, Italy and the United States supplied samples that represented acute and convalescent COVID-19. Sample material is recorded as cDNA or gDNA derived from T cells, B-cell-depleted T cells, or PBMCs.

In the authors' workflow: Quantification of nucleated cells was approximated via reference gene primer amplification. Method: immunoSEQ multiplex PCR; TCRdb's copy keeps in-frame clones and lacks some. V, J and clone size are those of that table, while D and trimming were read from the DNA. The sample holds more than 110,000 clones, approximately 84% seen once. Trimming removed 6 bases from V and 6 bases from J; junction bases left unmatched: 10. The V gene's germline CDR1 is SQVTM and CDR2 ANQGSEA. The CDR3 loop spans 14 amino acids. Sequenced input: peripheral blood. This clonotype originated in a human donor in a cohort sampled during active COVID-19. The rearrangement uses TRBV29-1 and TRBJ2-1; 8 bases match TRBD1. In DNA form, the CDR3 reads TGCAGCGTCACCCCGCCGGGACAGGTCAATGAGCAGTTCTTC. It translates to CSVTPPGQVNEQFF.